The clone carrying this T cell receptor (beta chain) came up a few times. What it binds is unknown. Clones were read by immunoSEQ multiplex PCR, and TCRdb kept only the in-frame ones, dropping some. The sample lists about 73,000 clones; approximately 73% were seen once. This sample is part of a study of vaccination effects on CD4 cells after COVID-19. Germline V CDR1 and CDR2: MGHRA, YSYEKL. CDR3 size: 13 residues. Trimming cost V 1 base and J 10 bases, with 10 bases left between them. Isolation of CD4+ T cells took place after nine to ten days of culture. Each participant received a vaccine that was either BNT162b2 or mRNA-1273, given as two doses.

The TCR comes from a human donor who received a COVID-19 vaccine. This rearrangement joins TRBV4-1 to TRBJ1-4; no definite D call. The starting material was CD4+ T cells from PBMCs cultured without peptide, obtained after COVID-19 vaccination. CDR3 sequence: CASSQGLPGKLFF. CDR3 in DNA: TGCGCCAGCAGCCAAGGCCTGCCTGGAAAACTGTTTTTT.